This TCR beta chain was identified in a study of T cells in Graves' hyperthyroidism and ophthalmopathy. It was RNA transcripts that yielded the amplified TCR beta CDR3 regions. In the first-round RT-PCR of the TCR CDR3, the HTBI primer set was used. One entry per CDR3 protein, called by TCRdb with MiXCR from the multiplex PCR reads. The sample holds 350,000 to 450,000 distinct CDR3 sequences, 17% seen once. More than 8.5 ml of fresh peripheral blood supplied the PBMCs. Trimming cost V 6 bases and J 5 bases; bases outside gene matches: 12. Germline V gives CDR1 DFQATT, CDR2 SNEGSKA (reference sequence). The CDR3 consists of 15 residues. This clonotype was detected a few times.

V usage is TRBV20-1 and J usage is TRBJ2-2; 7 bases line up with TRBD2. The clonotype originates from a woman in her twenties or thirties with Graves' hyperthyroidism that later progressed to Graves' ophthalmopathy. Material: blood. DNA of the CDR3: TGCAGTGCCGAGGACCCGGGGGGTGGAACCGGGGAGCTGTTTTTT. It specifies CSAEDPGGGTGELFF.